The 2 T cell receptor beta chains in this list originate from one sample, sequenced in a study of blood T cell repertoires in COVID-19. Here immunoSEQ multiplex PCR was the method, and the copy in TCRdb shows in-frame clones only, minus some. The sample holds over 400,000 clones; roughly 85% are singletons and the top ten take roughly 3.2%. Sequenced: peripheral blood. These receptors were taken from a human donor in a cohort sampled during active COVID-19.

The chain couples TRBV11-1 to TRBJ2-7; the match to TRBD2 covers 14 bases. Trimming removed 5 bases from V and 3 bases from J; junction bases left unmatched: 3. Germline CDR1 and CDR2: SGHAT and FQDESV (reference sequence). This CDR3 has 15 residues. CDR3 bases: TGTGCCAGCAGCCCGGGGACTAGCGGGAGCTACGAGCAGTACTTC. It is translated as CASSPGTSGSYEQYF.

The chain joins TRBV28 to TRBJ2-7, with a possible D match to TRBD1 (5 bases). The CDR3 extends over 14 amino acids. Germline-derived CDR1 and CDR2 are MDHEN and SYDVKM. Trimming took off 5 bases at V and 3 bases at J, with 14 bases between the two ends. The CDR3 spells CASSIPTVFYEQYF. CDR3 nucleotides: TGTGCCAGCAGTATACCGACAGTCTTCTACGAGCAGTACTTC. Supplemented by reference TRBV28 and TRBJ2-7, the full variable domain reads DVKVTQSSRYLVKRTGEKVFLECVQDMDHENMFWYRQDPGLGLRLIYFSYDVKMKEKGDIPEGYSVSREKKERFSLILESASTNQTSMYLCASSIPTVFYEQYFGPGTRLTVT.